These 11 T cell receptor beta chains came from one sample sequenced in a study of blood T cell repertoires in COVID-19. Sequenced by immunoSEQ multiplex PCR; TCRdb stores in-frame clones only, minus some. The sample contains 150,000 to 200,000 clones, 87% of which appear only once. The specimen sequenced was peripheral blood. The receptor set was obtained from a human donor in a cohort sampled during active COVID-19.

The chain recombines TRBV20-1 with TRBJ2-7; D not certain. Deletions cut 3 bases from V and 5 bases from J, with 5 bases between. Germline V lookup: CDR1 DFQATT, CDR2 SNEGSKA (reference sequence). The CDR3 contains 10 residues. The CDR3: CSARSNEQYF. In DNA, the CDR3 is TGCAGTGCTAGGAGCAACGAGCAGTACTTC.

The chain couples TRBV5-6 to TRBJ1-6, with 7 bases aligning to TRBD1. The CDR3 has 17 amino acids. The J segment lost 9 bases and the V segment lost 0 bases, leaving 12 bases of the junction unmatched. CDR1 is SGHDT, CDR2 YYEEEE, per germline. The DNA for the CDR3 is TGTGCCAGCAGCTTGGTCACACAGGGGATCGGGATTTCACCCCTCCACTTT. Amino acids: CASSLVTQGIGISPLHF.

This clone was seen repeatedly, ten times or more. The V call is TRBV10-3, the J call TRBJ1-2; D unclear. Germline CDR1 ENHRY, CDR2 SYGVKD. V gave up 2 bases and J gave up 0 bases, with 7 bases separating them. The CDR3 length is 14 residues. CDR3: CAISEAGANYGYTF. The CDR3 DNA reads TGTGCCATCAGTGAGGCGGGTGCTAACTATGGCTACACCTTC.

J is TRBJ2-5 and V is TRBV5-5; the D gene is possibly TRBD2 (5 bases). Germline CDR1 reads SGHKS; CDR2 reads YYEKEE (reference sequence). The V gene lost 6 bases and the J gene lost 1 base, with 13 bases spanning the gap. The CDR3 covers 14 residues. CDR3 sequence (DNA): TGTGCCAGCACCCCGAGGGCGGTCCAAGAGACCCAGTACTTC. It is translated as CASTPRAVQETQYF.

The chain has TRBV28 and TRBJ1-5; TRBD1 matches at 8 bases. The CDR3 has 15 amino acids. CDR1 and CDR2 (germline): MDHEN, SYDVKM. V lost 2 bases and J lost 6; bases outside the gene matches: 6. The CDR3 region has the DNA TGTGCCAGCAGTTTAGTTGGACAGGGAAGTCAGCCCCAGCATTTT. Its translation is CASSLVGQGSQPQHF.

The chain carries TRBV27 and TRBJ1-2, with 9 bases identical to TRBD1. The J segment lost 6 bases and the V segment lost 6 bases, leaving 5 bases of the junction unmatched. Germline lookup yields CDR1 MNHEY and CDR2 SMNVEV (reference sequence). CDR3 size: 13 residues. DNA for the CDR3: TGTGCCAGCAGCTTGACAGGGGGAAATGGCTACACCTTC. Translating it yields CASSLTGGNGYTF.

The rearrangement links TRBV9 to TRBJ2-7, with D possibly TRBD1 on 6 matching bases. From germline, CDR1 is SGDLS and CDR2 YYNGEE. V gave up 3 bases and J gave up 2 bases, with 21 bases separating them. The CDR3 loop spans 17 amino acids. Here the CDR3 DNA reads TGTGCCAGCAGCGCGCCGGAACAGGGACCACCACCCTACGAGCAGTACTTC. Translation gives CASSAPEQGPPPYEQYF. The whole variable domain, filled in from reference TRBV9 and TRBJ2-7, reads DSGVTQTPKHLITATGQRVTLRCSPRSGDLSVYWYQQSLDQGLQFLIQYYNGEERAKGNILERFSAQQFPDLHSELNLSSLELGDSALYFCASSAPEQGPPPYEQYFGPGTRLTVT.

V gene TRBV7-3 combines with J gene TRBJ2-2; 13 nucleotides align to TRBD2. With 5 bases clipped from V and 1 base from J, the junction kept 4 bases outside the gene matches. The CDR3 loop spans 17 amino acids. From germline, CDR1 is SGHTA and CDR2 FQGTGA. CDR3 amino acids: CASSPRTSGRNTGELFF. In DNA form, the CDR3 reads TGTGCCAGCAGCCCAAGGACTAGCGGGAGGAACACCGGGGAGCTGTTTTTT.

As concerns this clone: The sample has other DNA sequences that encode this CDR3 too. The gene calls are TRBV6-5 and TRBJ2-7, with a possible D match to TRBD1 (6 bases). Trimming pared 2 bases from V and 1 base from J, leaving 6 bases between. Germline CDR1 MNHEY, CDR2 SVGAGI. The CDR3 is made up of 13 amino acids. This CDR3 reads CASSYGQSYEQYF. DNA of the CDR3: TGTGCCAGCAGTTACGGACAGTCCTACGAGCAGTACTTC.

The CDR3 here is CASSQHGLAGDSSYNEQFF. The CDR3, as DNA: TGCGCCAGCAGCCAACATGGGCTAGCGGGGGATAGCTCCTACAATGAGCAGTTCTTC. The rearrangement uses TRBV4-1 and TRBJ2-1; 10 bases align to TRBD2. Germline V gene lookup returns CDR1 MGHRA and CDR2 YSYEKL. V dropped 2 bases and J dropped 0; count of bases not matched to a gene: 10. The CDR3 runs 19 residues.

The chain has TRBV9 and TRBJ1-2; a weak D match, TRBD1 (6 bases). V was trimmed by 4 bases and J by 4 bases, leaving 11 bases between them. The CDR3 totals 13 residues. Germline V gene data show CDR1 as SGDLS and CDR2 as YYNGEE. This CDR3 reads CASSPQGPYGYTF. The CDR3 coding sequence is TGTGCCAGCAGCCCACAGGGTCCCTATGGCTACACCTTC.